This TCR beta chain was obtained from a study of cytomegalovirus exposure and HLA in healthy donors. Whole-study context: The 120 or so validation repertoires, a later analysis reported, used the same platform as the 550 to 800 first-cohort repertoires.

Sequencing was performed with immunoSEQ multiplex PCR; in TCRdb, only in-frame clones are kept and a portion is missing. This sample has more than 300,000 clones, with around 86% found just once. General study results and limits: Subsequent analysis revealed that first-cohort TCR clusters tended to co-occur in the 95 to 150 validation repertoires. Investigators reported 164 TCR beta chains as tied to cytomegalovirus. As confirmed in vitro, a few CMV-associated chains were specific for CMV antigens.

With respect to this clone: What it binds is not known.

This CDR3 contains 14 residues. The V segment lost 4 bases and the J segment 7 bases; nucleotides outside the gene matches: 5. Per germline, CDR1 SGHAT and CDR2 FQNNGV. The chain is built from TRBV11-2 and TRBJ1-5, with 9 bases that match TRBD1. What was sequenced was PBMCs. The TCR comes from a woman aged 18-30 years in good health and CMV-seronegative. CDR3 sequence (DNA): TGTGCCAGCAGCTGGGACAGGGAAGGGCAGCCCCAGCATTTT. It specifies CASSWDREGQPQHF.